Given below is one T cell receptor (beta chain) in context. No antigen is known for it. The sample originates from a study of T cell responses to AZD1222 COVID-19 vaccine. Notes on the study in general: The sample set comprised mostly white British donors with more females, and clonal diversity was possibly underestimated. Spike-specific TCR depth and breadth grew after two AZD1222 doses.

Sequencing used immunoSEQ multiplex PCR; TCRdb keeps in-frame clones, though not all of them. The sample consists of roughly 150,000 clones, around 93% of them appearing once. The sequencing here drew on peripheral blood, taken on day 0 of AZD1222 vaccination. This TCR was sampled from an adult in good health.

DNA for the CDR3: TGTGCCAGCAGCCTAGCGGGACTCAATGAGCAGTTCTTC. It yields the protein CASSLAGLNEQFF. The chain links TRBV11-2 to TRBJ2-1; 9 bases agree with TRBD2. Germline assignment: CDR1 SGHAT and CDR2 FQNNGV. V lost 5 bases and J lost 6; bases outside the gene matches: 2. The CDR3 is 13 residues long.